The 5 T cell receptor beta chains given below trace back to one sample, sequenced in a study of T cell responses to AZD1222 COVID-19 vaccine. Libraries were prepared by immunoSEQ multiplex PCR; TCRdb keeps only in-frame clonotypes and omits some of them. The table includes about 140,000 clones, 89% detected once. The sequences come from peripheral blood, collected 28 days after the second AZD1222 dose. The receptors were sampled from an adult who received the AZD1222 COVID-19 vaccine.

This clone turned up a few times. This chain uses TRBV6-5 with TRBJ2-7; perhaps TRBD2 as D (6 bases). CDR1 and CDR2 (germline): MNHEY, SVGAGI. V was trimmed by 4 bases and J by 7 bases, leaving 23 bases between them. The CDR3 loop spans 16 amino acids. CDR3 region: CASSSSLAGPTREQYF. The CDR3 DNA sequence: TGTGCCAGCAGTTCTTCCCTTGCGGGGCCCACTAGGGAGCAGTACTTC.

The genes are TRBV9 and TRBJ2-1; a possible D gene is TRBD2 (7 bases). V shed 2 bases and J shed 2 bases, with 14 bases lying between them. The CDR3 runs to 16 residues. CDR1 is SGDLS and CDR2 is YYNGEE in the germline V gene. For the CDR3, the DNA is TGTGCCAGCAGCGTGTCGGGCGGGGGCGCCTACAATGAGCAGTTCTTC. Translation: CASSVSGGGAYNEQFF.

This rearrangement joins TRBV3-1 (or the pseudogene TRBV3-2) to TRBJ2-7; D perhaps matches TRBD2 (6 bases). The V end lost 1 base, the J end lost 0 bases, and 10 bases lay between the germline ends. Per germline, CDR1 LGHDT and CDR2 YNNKEL (reference sequence). This CDR3 has 15 amino acids. The CDR3 spells CASSQAAGRSYEQYF. CDR3 DNA: TGTGCCAGCAGCCAAGCGGCGGGACGCTCCTACGAGCAGTACTTC.

V usage is TRBV10-3 and J usage is TRBJ1-4, with D perhaps matching TRBD1 (5 bases). Deletions cut 6 bases from V and 0 bases from J, with 23 bases between. Germline loops: CDR1 ENHRY, CDR2 SYGVKD. The CDR3 is 19 residues long. The chain's CDR3 is CAISRNQGTTQTTNEKLFF. The CDR3, as DNA: TGTGCCATCAGCCGAAATCAGGGTACCACCCAAACAACTAATGAAAAACTGTTTTTT.

The rearrangement uses TRBV19 and TRBJ1-6; 7 nucleotides line up with TRBD1. V lost 6 bases to trimming and J lost 8 bases; unmatched junction nucleotides: 4. The CDR3 length is 13 residues. CDR1 is LNHDA, CDR2 SQIVND, per germline (reference sequence). CDR3: CASREDRDSPLHF. CDR3 nucleotide sequence: TGTGCCAGTAGGGAAGACAGGGATTCACCCCTCCACTTT.